Listed below are T cell receptor beta chains from one sample, sequenced in a study of response to subunit inactivated influenza vaccine. TCRdb re-derived calls from the RT-PCR reads in MiXCR, one entry per CDR3 protein. The data show 450,000 to 500,000 distinct CDR3 sequences, 11% seen once. Sequencing used PBMCs from blood, obtained roughly 47 days after vaccination. The source of these receptors is a man aged 45-60 years who received an inactivated influenza vaccine. Both conserved end residues are part of each CDR3. A D gene is named only where the DNA matches it firmly. Part of the rows lack a size; the others show once, few, many or a class for expanded clones.

d_gene,v_gene,j_gene,abundance,CDR3nt,CDR3aa
NA,TRBV2,TRBJ2-1,NA,TGTGCCAGCAGGGCGGGAACCTACAATGAGCAGTTCTTC,CASRAGTYNEQFF
NA,TRBV7-3,TRBJ1-6,few,TGTGCCAGCAGCTTAACGCCTGGGGTCAATTCACCCCTCCACTTT,CASSLTPGVNSPLHF
NA,TRBV2,TRBJ2-7,NA,TGTGCCAGCAGACGGGACCGTGCTTCCTACGAGCAGTACTTC,CASRRDRASYEQYF
NA,TRBV7-3,TRBJ2-2,few,TGTGCCAGCAGCTCCTCGGTTCTCTCGAACACCGGGGAGCTGTTTTTT,CASSSSVLSNTGELFF
NA,TRBV6-1,TRBJ2-7,many,TGTGCCAGCAGCCCTTCCCCTCTGAGCTCCTACGAGCAGTACTTC,CASSPSPLSSYEQYF
NA,TRBV6-5,TRBJ2-7,few,TGTGCCAGCAGTTACGTGACAGGTCTCCCCTACGAGCAGTACTTC,CASSYVTGLPYEQYF
NA,TRBV10-3,TRBJ2-3,NA,TGTGCCATCAGTGAGCCATGGACGTCAGATACGCAGTATTTT,CAISEPWTSDTQYF
TRBD1,TRBV10-3,TRBJ2-7,many,TGTGCCATCAGTGAGCCAGGGGGAGCCTACGAGCAGTACTTC,CAISEPGGAYEQYF
NA,TRBV27,TRBJ2-5,NA,TGTGCCAGCAGTTTTGGAGGGACCGAGGGGACCCAGTACTTC,CASSFGGTEGTQYF
NA,TRBV5-1,TRBJ2-5,NA,TGCGCCAGCACCCTCCAAGAGACCCAGTACTTC,CASTLQETQYF
NA,TRBV27,TRBJ2-6,NA,TGTGCCAGCAGTATGACAGCGGGCCCTAAAGCCAACGTCCTGACTTTC,CASSMTAGPKANVLTF
TRBD2,TRBV6-2/TRBV6-3,TRBJ2-3,NA,TGTGCCAGCAGTTACCAGATAGCGGGAGTTGGAGATACGCAGTATTTT,CASSYQIAGVGDTQYF
NA,TRBV20-1,TRBJ1-1,NA,TGCAGTGCTAAAGCCCTGAACACTGAAGCTTTCTTT,CSAKALNTEAFF
NA,TRBV5-4,TRBJ1-2,few,TGTGCCAGCAGCTCGAAGACGGGCGGGCTCTATGGCTACACCTTC,CASSSKTGGLYGYTF
NA,TRBV20-1,TRBJ2-2,NA,TGCAGTGCTAGAGATTCCTACACCGGGGAGCTGTTTTTT,CSARDSYTGELFF
TRBD1,TRBV7-2,TRBJ2-5,many,TGTGCCAGCAGTCCAAGGACAGGAGAGACCCAGTACTTC,CASSPRTGETQYF
TRBD1,TRBV7-2,TRBJ2-1,many,TGTGCCAGCGGCGGGACAGGGGCCTACAATGAGCAGTTCTTC,CASGGTGAYNEQFF